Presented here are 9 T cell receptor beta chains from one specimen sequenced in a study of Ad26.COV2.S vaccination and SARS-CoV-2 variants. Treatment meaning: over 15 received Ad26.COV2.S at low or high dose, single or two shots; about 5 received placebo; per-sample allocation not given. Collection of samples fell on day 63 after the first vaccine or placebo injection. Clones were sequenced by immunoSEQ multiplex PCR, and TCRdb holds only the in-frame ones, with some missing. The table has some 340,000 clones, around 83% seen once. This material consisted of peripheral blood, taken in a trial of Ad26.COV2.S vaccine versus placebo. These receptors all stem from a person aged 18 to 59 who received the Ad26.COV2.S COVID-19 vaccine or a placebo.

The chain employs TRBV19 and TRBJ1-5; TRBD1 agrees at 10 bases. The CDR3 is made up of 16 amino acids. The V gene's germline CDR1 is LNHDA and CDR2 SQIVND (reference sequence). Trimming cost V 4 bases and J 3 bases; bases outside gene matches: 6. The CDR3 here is CASSTRDRGHNQPQHF. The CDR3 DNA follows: TGTGCCAGTAGTACCCGGGACAGGGGCCACAATCAGCCCCAGCATTTT.

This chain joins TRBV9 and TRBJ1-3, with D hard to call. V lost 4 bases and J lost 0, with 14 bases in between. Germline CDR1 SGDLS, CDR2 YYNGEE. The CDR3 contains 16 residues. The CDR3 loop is CASSTRTDHSGNTIYF. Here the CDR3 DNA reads TGTGCCAGCAGCACCCGGACGGACCACTCTGGAAACACCATATATTTT.

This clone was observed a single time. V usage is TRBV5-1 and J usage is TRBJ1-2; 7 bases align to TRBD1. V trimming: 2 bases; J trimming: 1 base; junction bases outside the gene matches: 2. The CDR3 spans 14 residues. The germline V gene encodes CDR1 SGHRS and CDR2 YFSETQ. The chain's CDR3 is CASSLTGDNYGYTF. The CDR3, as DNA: TGCGCCAGCAGCTTAACAGGGGATAACTATGGCTACACCTTC.

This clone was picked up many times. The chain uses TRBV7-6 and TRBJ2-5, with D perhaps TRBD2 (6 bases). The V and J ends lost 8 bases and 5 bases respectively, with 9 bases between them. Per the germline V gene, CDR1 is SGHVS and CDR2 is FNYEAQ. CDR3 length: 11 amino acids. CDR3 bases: TGTGCCAGCGGCCGGGGGGAGACCCAGTACTTC. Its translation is CASGRGETQYF.

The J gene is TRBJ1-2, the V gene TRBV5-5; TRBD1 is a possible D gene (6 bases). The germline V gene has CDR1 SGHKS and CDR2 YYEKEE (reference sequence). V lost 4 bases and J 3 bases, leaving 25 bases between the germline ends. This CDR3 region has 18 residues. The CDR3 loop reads CASSRGGTKKGSDYGYTF. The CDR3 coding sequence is TGTGCCAGCAGCCGAGGGGGGACAAAAAAGGGCTCGGACTATGGCTACACCTTC. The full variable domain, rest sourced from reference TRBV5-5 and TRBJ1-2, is DAGVTQSPTHLIKTRGQQVTLRCSPISGHKSVSWYQQVLGQGPQFIFQYYEKEERGRGNFPDRFSARQFPNYSSELNVNALLLGDSALYLCASSRGGTKKGSDYGYTFGSGTRLTVV.

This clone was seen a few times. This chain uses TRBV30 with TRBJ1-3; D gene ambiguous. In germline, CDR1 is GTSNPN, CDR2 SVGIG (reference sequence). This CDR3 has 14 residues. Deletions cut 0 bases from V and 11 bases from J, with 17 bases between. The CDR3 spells CAWSVREQSRAIYF. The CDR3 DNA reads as TGTGCCTGGAGTGTACGTGAACAGTCCCGTGCCATATATTTT. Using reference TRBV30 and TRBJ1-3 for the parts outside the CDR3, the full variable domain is SQTIHQWPATLVQPVGSPLSLECTVEGTSNPNLYWYRQAAGRGLQLLFYSVGIGQISSEVPQNLSASRPQDRQFILSSKKLLLSDSGFYLCAWSVREQSRAIYFGEGSWLTVV.

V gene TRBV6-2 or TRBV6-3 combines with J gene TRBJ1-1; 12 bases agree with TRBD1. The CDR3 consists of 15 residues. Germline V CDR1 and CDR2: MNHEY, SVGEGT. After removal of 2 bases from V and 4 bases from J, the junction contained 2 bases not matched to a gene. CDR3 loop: CASSYGDRGLTEAFF. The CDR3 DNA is TGTGCCAGCAGTTACGGGGACAGGGGGCTCACTGAAGCTTTCTTT.

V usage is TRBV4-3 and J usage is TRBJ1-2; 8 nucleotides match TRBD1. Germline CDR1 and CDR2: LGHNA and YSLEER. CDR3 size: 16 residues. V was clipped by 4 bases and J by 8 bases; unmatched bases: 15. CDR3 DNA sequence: TGCGCCAGCAGCCCAGGCAATGGACAGGGTTCAAAGGGCTACACCTTC. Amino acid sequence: CASSPGNGQGSKGYTF.

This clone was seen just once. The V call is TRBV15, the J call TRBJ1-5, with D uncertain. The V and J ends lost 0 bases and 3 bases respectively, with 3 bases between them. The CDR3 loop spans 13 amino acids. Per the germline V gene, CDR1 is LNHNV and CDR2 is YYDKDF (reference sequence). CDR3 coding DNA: TGTGCCACCAGCAGAGATGTCAATCAGCCCCAGCATTTT. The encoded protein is CATSRDVNQPQHF.